The rows below give T cell receptor beta chains drawn from one sample of a study of T cell responses to AZD1222 COVID-19 vaccine. Assay used: immunoSEQ multiplex PCR; TCRdb lists only in-frame clones, some missing. The table has over 150,000 clones, roughly 92% seen once. Specimen: peripheral blood, collected on day 0 of AZD1222 vaccination. The receptors stem from an adult in good health. Both conserved end residues are part of each CDR3. D genes are given only for firm matches. Rows may omit the clone size; those that give it use once, few, many or a size class.

cdr3_nt cdr3_aa j_call d_call v_call clone_size
TGTGCCAGTAGTATCGGGTATAGCAATCAGCCCCAGCATTTT CASSIGYSNQPQHF TRBJ1-5 NA TRBV19 once
TGTGCCAGTAGTATAGAAGACAGGGGGCATCAGCCCCAGCATTTT CASSIEDRGHQPQHF TRBJ1-5 TRBD1 TRBV19 NA
TGTGCCAGCAGTCAACTGACGGCGAGCAATCAGCCCCAGCATTTT CASSQLTASNQPQHF TRBJ1-5 NA TRBV5-6 NA
TGTGCCAGCAGTTTTGACGGCTATGGCTACACCTTC CASSFDGYGYTF TRBJ1-2 NA TRBV12-3/TRBV12-4 NA
TGCGCCACCCGGGGACAGGGAAGAACTGAAGCTTTCTTT CATRGQGRTEAFF TRBJ1-1 TRBD1 TRBV5-1 NA
TGTGCCAGTACTTACCTTACAGGGTATAATGAAAAACTGTTTTTT CASTYLTGYNEKLFF TRBJ1-4 NA TRBV19 once
TGCGCCAGCAGCGCTAGGGGCCTTAGCGGCACTGAAGCTTTCTTT CASSARGLSGTEAFF TRBJ1-1 NA TRBV4-1 NA
TGTGCCACCAGTGATAGCTATGGCTACACCTTC CATSDSYGYTF TRBJ1-2 NA TRBV24-1 NA
TGTGCCAGCAGCTTGAGGGGACGGCTGCCCAACTATGGCTACACCTTC CASSLRGRLPNYGYTF TRBJ1-2 NA TRBV5-8 NA
TGTGCCAGCAGTTTATCATACACCATGGGAGAAAAACTGTTTTTT CASSLSYTMGEKLFF TRBJ1-4 NA TRBV27 NA
TGTGCCAGTATTCTCAACACTGAAGCTTTCTTT CASILNTEAFF TRBJ1-1 NA TRBV19 NA
TGTGCCAGCAAAGTACAAATGAACACCGGGGAGCTGTTTTTT CASKVQMNTGELFF TRBJ2-2 NA TRBV2 NA
TGTGCCAGCAGCAGCCCGGGGGCGGGGAACTATGGCTACACCTTC CASSSPGAGNYGYTF TRBJ1-2 NA TRBV27 once
TGTGCCAGCAGTCCTTCACTTTTGGACGTGCGGGGCTACACCTTC CASSPSLLDVRGYTF TRBJ1-2 NA TRBV27 NA
TGCGCCAGCAGCTGGCAAGACGGCTACGAGCAGTACTTC CASSWQDGYEQYF TRBJ2-7 NA TRBV5-1 few
TGTGCCATCAGCGGCGGACAGGCCAGGAATGAAAAACTGTTTTTT CAISGGQARNEKLFF TRBJ1-4 TRBD1 TRBV10-3 once